This T cell receptor beta chain is from a study of T-cell memory formation after mild COVID-19. Findings and caveats of the study: Clones that contracted from day 15 to 85 had balanced CD4/CD8; later expanders were CD4+ biased.

Regarding this clonotype: Its antigen remains unidentified.

Germline V gene lookup returns CDR1 SGHRS and CDR2 YFSETQ. Trimming took 0 bases from V and 0 from J; bases not matched to a gene: 6. The CDR3 is 17 amino acids. TCRdb fed the 5' RACE reads into MiXCR, producing one record per CDR3 protein. The sample lists 300,000 to 400,000 distinct CDR3 sequences; about 21% were seen once. The chain carries TRBV5-1 and TRBJ2-1, with 7 bases that match TRBD2. The TCR sequence derives from an adult woman who had mild COVID-19 (a few samples of this study predate the infection). Cell type and time point are not known. The material sequenced was PBMCs or a T cell subset sorted from them (not recorded which). DNA of the CDR3: TGCGCCAGCAGCTTGGAGGCAGCGGGGAGCTCCTACAATGAGCAGTTCTTC. It encodes CASSLEAAGSSYNEQFF.